One T cell receptor beta chain is described in this entry. It lacks a known antigen. Base qualities are missing; no much larger clone stands one base away. This sample's time point label indicates: baseline before first vaccination. Samples from vaccinated people were obtained from the UK trials COV001 and COV002, which included a single-blind randomized controlled phase 2/3 trial of AZD1222 (ChAdOx1 nCoV-19) in healthy adults. For TCRbeta chain sequencing, PBMC samples were collected from trial participants at day 0 and at day 28 after the second dose. The germline ends are 10 bases apart after V is trimmed by 1 base and J by 6 bases. In the germline V gene (reference sequence), CDR1 corresponds to LGHDT and CDR2 to YNNKEL. The CDR3, cysteine through phenylalanine, is 14 amino acids long. The only DNA kept is the CDR3, 42 bases in frame from the first base. The CDR3 regions of human TCRbeta chains were subjected to immunosequencing. Turning to the authors' computational methods: Repertoire TCRs were matched against a reference library of SARS-CoV-2-specific TCRs generated with the MIRA antigen-specificity platform. Breadth was defined as the fraction of unique TCRs that were SARS-CoV-2-associated, and depth was defined as the fraction of total T cells that were SARS-CoV-2-associated. Using the MIRA data, each spike-specific TCR was assigned both to the spike region to which the TCR was reactive and to a CD4 or CD8 class. Log10-transformed breadth and depth values were compared by one-way ANOVA with Sidak's multiple comparisons tests. This immuneACCESS table, as held by TCRdb, lists in-frame sequences with V and J called but not all clones. Of the missing ones, under half trace to an unresolved V gene in checked studies; the others have no known cause. V, J and clone size are taken as reported in that table, and D and trimming were inferred from the DNA itself. Within this sample are about 85,000 clones, with approximately 89% of them counted one time only. Over 2% of the sample goes to the ten largest clones.

This record belongs to a study of T cell responses to AZD1222 COVID-19 vaccine (dated by TCRdb to about 2021). About the study as a whole: AZD1222 recipients whose second dose came at about 4 weeks and those whose second dose came at about 12 weeks were combined into one group, since spike-specific TCR depth and breadth did not differ between the two schedules. Enrollment into the trials was organized by age into subgroups of 18-55, 56-69 and 70-plus years, and those subgroups contained 148, 28 and 57 TCR-sequenced participants, respectively. A total of over 230 trial participants underwent TCR sequencing, of whom roughly 210 had received two doses of AZD1222 and roughly 26 had received two doses of the MenACWY control vaccine.

The full study reports these points: In the small 56-69-year group, the increase in depth fell short of significance, most likely because of low power. Conclusions about previously exposed vaccinees were limited because only a handful of AZD1222 recipients were SARS-CoV-2 seropositive at baseline. Reportedly, almost half of the unique spike-specific TCRs recognized epitopes lying outside the regions that are mutated in the B.1.351 and B.1.1.7 variants. Because no day 14 peak-response samples were available, the repertoires could be characterized only after the peak T cell response. CD4 TCRs associated with the vaccine covered the entire spike protein, and the dominant responses were in regions 160-218 and 743-854. Spike-specific TCR breadth and depth rose significantly after two AZD1222 doses compared with day 0 and with MenACWY recipients. Participants were mostly white British and included more females than males, and it was suggested by the authors that clonal diversity may have been underestimated.

The sequences come from peripheral blood, collected on day 0 of AZD1222 vaccination. The rearrangement joined TRBV3-1 (or the pseudogene TRBV3-2) to TRBJ2-1; no D gene can be assigned with confidence. The source is an adult in good health. The CDR3 reads as follows: CASSQGAPANEQFF. The DNA sequence follows: TGTGCCAGCAGCCAAGGCGCCCCAGCCAATGAGCAGTTCTTC.